Sequencing of this T cell receptor beta chain was carried out in a study of blood T cells in healthy people across ages. On the study more broadly: Through template switching, about one barcoded beta molecule was captured per two T cells, as measured in model experiments. Study-level findings and limits: Strong correlation linked observed beta diversity and percent naive T cells.

V gave up 3 bases and J gave up 5 bases, with 13 bases separating them. CDR3 length: 14 amino acids. In germline, CDR1 is MNHNS, CDR2 SASEGT. For the second PCR, which ran for about 6 to 11 cycles, a sample-barcoded 5' primer and a J-beta primer mix were used. TCRdb reprocessed the 5' RACE reads via MiXCR and lists one record per CDR3 protein. Among nearly 1 million distinct CDR3 sequences listed, roughly 51% were seen once. Donors were healthy Caucasian individuals from Russia aged roughly 6 to 90. The sample, approximately 10 milliliters of peripheral blood, was drawn from each donor. This clonotype was seen a few times. Its antigen is not known.

The chain employs TRBV6-1 and TRBJ2-5; D perhaps matches TRBD1 (5 bases). Sequenced input: blood. This receptor was obtained from a woman aged 55-70 years in good health. The DNA for the CDR3 is TGTGCCAGCAGTGAGGGCAGATCAGGGGAGACCCAGTACTTC. It yields the protein CASSEGRSGETQYF.